This T cell receptor (beta chain) came from a study of blood T cell repertoires in COVID-19. This CDR3 comprises 20 residues. Germline V lookup: CDR1 MNHEY, CDR2 SMNVEV (reference sequence). The V and J ends lost 5 bases and 0 bases, in that order; junction bases with no gene match: 16. Only in-frame clones appear in the TCRdb table, and some are missing; sequencing was by immunoSEQ multiplex PCR. The repertoire has about 250,000 clones, approximately 86% of them found once; the top ten carry 0.85% to 0.9%. This sequence was found in a human donor with COVID-19, enrolled during active disease. The donor label of this sample is uncertain. The rearrangement links TRBV27 to TRBJ1-3, with 10 bases matching TRBD1. Sequenced material: peripheral blood. The CDR3 nucleotides are TGTGCCAGCAGTAAGCGATCCGGGACAGGGGTTAACTTCTCTGGAAACACCATATATTTT. It translates to CASSKRSGTGVNFSGNTIYF.